Listed below are T cell receptor beta chains from one sample, sequenced in a study of patients and donors after allogeneic stem cell transplantation. TCRdb recomputed calls from the RT-PCR reads with MiXCR, one row per CDR3 protein. Among around 200,000 distinct CDR3 sequences listed, 35% to 45% were seen once. Sequences were obtained from blood, either unsorted or a sorted T cell fraction (not recorded which). The receptors stem from a human donor who was either an allogeneic HSCT recipient or a stem cell or donor lymphocyte infusion donor (not recorded which). It is not recorded whose cells these are; they may come from a transplant donor. Both conserved end residues are part of each CDR3. Each record gives: CDR3 protein, CDR3 DNA, D gene, clone size, V gene, J gene. The D gene is left open where the match is weak. Some rows have no size entry. The others give once, few or many, or a class for an expanded clone.

CISVSEACMNTEAFF	NA	NA	NA	TRBV7-5	TRBJ1-1
CSAEGRASYEQYF	TGCAGCGCCGAAGGTCGGGCCTCCTACGAGCAGTACTTC	NA	once	TRBV29-1	TRBJ2-7
CASTSPGDNTEAFF	TGTGCCAGCACCTCCCCCGGGGATAACACTGAAGCTTTCTTT	NA	few	TRBV7-2	TRBJ1-1
CASSPRKKEVNEQFF	TGTGCCAGCAGCCCCAGGAAAAAGGAGGTCAATGAGCAGTTCTTC	NA	NA	TRBV7-6	TRBJ2-1
CASSYDPGTKRGQPQHF	TGTGCCAGCAGTTACGACCCCGGGACGAAGAGAGGTCAGCCCCAGCATTTT	NA	NA	TRBV6-2/TRBV6-3	TRBJ1-5
CASSSSDETQYF	TGTGCCAGCAGCTCGAGCGATGAGACCCAGTACTTC	NA	few	TRBV5-5	TRBJ2-5
CAIRGRSSNGDTQYF	TGTGCCATCAGAGGACGGTCCTCAAACGGAGATACGCAGTATTTT	NA	few	TRBV10-3	TRBJ2-3
CSARPASGARNSPLHF	TGCAGTGCTCGACCCGCTTCAGGAGCCAGGAATTCACCCCTCCACTTT	NA	NA	TRBV20-1	TRBJ1-6
CASSGAAADTQYF	TGCGCCAGCAGCGGGGCGGCGGCAGATACGCAGTATTTT	NA	NA	TRBV5-1	TRBJ2-3
CASSLGARDYGYTF	TGTGCCAGCAGCTTAGGGGCAAGAGACTATGGCTACACCTTC	NA	NA	TRBV7-2	TRBJ1-2
CSARAPGQPYGYTF	TGCAGTGCTAGAGCCCCGGGACAGCCCTATGGCTACACCTTC	TRBD1	many	TRBV20-1	TRBJ1-2
CASSLGALDYGYTF	TGCGCCAGCAGCTTGGGGGCTTTGGACTATGGCTACACCTTC	NA	NA	TRBV5-1	TRBJ1-2
CASSLGQGPNTEAFF	TGTGCCAGCAGCCTTGGACAGGGACCGAACACTGAAGCTTTCTTT	TRBD1	NA	TRBV27	TRBJ1-1
CASSRNSGELFF	TGCGCCAGCAGCCGAAATTCAGGGGAGCTGTTTTTT	NA	NA	TRBV4-3	TRBJ2-2
CASRRKSPTGGNQPQHF	TGTGCCAGCAGAAGAAAATCACCAACAGGGGGCAATCAGCCCCAGCATTTT	TRBD1	few	TRBV28	TRBJ1-5
CASSQELADSYEQYF	TGTGCCAGCAGCCAAGAGCTAGCGGACTCCTACGAGCAGTACTTC	TRBD2	few	TRBV4-2	TRBJ2-7
CASSAPPGTGNTIYF	TGCGCCAGCAGCGCCCCCCCGGGAACTGGAAACACCATATATTTT	NA	NA	TRBV5-1	TRBJ1-3
CSARHTQVNTEAFF	TGCAGTGCTAGACATACCCAGGTCAACACTGAAGCTTTCTTT	NA	NA	TRBV20-1	TRBJ1-1
CSARDPWGRVNTEAFF	TGCAGTGCTAGAGATCCTTGGGGAAGGGTCAACACTGAAGCTTTCTTT	NA	few	TRBV20-1	TRBJ1-1
CASKLAGGTYNEQFF	TGTGCCAGCAAACTAGCGGGGGGTACCTACAATGAGCAGTTCTTC	TRBD2	NA	TRBV12-3/TRBV12-4	TRBJ2-1
CASSRTGRSYEQYF	TGCGCCAGCAGCAGGACAGGGAGGTCCTACGAGCAGTACTTC	TRBD1	few	TRBV5-1	TRBJ2-7
CASSPVATEKYGYTF	TGTGCCAGCAGTCCTGTGGCAACTGAGAAGTATGGCTACACCTTC	NA	once	TRBV21-1	TRBJ1-2
CSAQQTASGANVLTF	TGCAGTGCCCAACAGACGGCCTCCGGGGCCAACGTCCTGACTTTC	NA	NA	TRBV20-1	TRBJ2-6
CSVLDTRSGNTIYF	TGCAGCGTCCTGGACACTCGCTCTGGAAACACCATATATTTT	NA	NA	TRBV29-1	TRBJ1-3
CASSLAGGQSGYTF	TGTGCCAGCAGTTTAGCGGGGGGACAGTCTGGCTACACCTTC	TRBD1	few	TRBV12-3/TRBV12-4	TRBJ1-2
CASSVVGSALGNTIYF	TGTGCCAGCAGCGTAGTTGGAAGCGCACTTGGAAACACCATATATTTT	NA	few	TRBV9	TRBJ1-3
CASSRQGSTGNTIYF	TGTGCCAGCAGCCGCCAGGGGAGCACTGGAAACACCATATATTTT	NA	NA	TRBV12-3/TRBV12-4	TRBJ1-3
CASSLRTLAGGRTDTQYF	TGTGCCAGCAGCCTCAGAACCCTAGCGGGGGGTAGGACAGATACGCAGTATTTT	TRBD2	NA	TRBV12-3/TRBV12-4	TRBJ2-3
CASSDRLQETQYF	TGTGCCAGCAGTGACAGGTTACAAGAGACCCAGTACTTC	NA	NA	TRBV6-4	TRBJ2-5
CAISGREGNQPQHF	TGTGCCATCAGTGGCAGGGAAGGCAATCAGCCCCAGCATTTT	NA	NA	TRBV10-3	TRBJ1-5